This TCR beta chain was sequenced during a study of technical replicates of blood from several donors. Germline values: CDR1 SGHTA, CDR2 FQGNSA. CDR3 length equals 12 residues. V gave up 11 bases and J gave up 3 bases, with 10 bases separating them. The table came from immunoSEQ multiplex PCR; TCRdb's copy has only in-frame clones and leaves some out. The sample shows 50,000 to 80,000 clones, around 89% of them seen only once. The sample comprised PBMCs. The sequence was collected from a human donor in good health. Some clones in this sample may be carry-over from other donors' samples. This sequence joins TRBV7-2 and TRBJ2-2, with D possibly matching TRBD2 (5 bases). CDR3 nucleotides: TGTGCCGCGGGTGGCGACACCGGGGAGCTGTTTTTT. It specifies CAAGGDTGELFF. The whole variable domain, remainder taken from reference TRBV7-2 and TRBJ2-2, is GAGVSQSPSNKVTEKGKDVELRCDPISGHTALYWYRQSLGQGLEFLIYFQGNSAPDKSGLPSDRFSAERTGGSVSTLTIQRTQQEDSAVYLCAAGGDTGELFFGEGSRLTVL.